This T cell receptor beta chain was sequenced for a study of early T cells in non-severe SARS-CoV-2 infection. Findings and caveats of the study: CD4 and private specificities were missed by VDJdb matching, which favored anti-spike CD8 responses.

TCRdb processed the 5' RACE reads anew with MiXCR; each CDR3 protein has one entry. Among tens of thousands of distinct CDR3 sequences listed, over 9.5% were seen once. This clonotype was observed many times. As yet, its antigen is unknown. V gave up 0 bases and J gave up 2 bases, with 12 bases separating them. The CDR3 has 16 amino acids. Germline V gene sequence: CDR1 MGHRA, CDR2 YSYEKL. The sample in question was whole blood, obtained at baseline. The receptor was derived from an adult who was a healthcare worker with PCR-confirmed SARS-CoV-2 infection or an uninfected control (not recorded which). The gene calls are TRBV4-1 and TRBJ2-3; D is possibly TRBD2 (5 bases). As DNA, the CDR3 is TGCGCCAGCAGCCAAGAAATCTCGGGGTTCACAGATACGCAGTATTTT. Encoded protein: CASSQEISGFTDTQYF.